This paragraph reports one T cell receptor beta chain. Time point given: baseline, week 1 (first vaccination visit). The treatment here: pre-vaccination baseline after standard-of-care therapy. The data were obtained in a study of a mutant IDH1 vaccine in newly diagnosed glioma. The protocol was immunoSEQ multiplex PCR, while the TCRdb copy is restricted to in-frame clones and leaves out a portion. In the table there are over 55,000 clones, more than 70% of which are singletons. This TCR came from a woman under 30 with glioma. Some clones in this sample may be carry-over from other donors' samples. The sequencing here drew on peripheral blood mononuclear cells (PBMCs), taken from a glioma patient treated with radiotherapy, temozolomide or both.

CDR3 bases: TGTGCCAGCAGCGCCCTCTCTGCGGGGGTCGGGGAGCTGTTTTTT. Translation: CASSALSAGVGELFF. The V call is TRBV9, the J call TRBJ2-2, with TRBD2 identical over 7 bases. V shed 3 bases, J shed 7 bases, and the junction held 9 bases outside the gene matches. Germline loops: CDR1 SGDLS, CDR2 YYNGEE. The CDR3 covers 15 residues.